The clone carrying this T cell receptor beta chain was picked up one time. What it recognizes is unknown. Treatment noted: 15 to 20 received Ad26.COV2.S at low or high dose, single or two shots; about 5 received placebo; per-sample allocation not given. All samples were drawn on day 63, counting from the first vaccine or placebo injection. Aged 18-55 years, donor was enrolled in Boston in about 2020. Generated by immunoSEQ multiplex PCR, the TCRdb table keeps only in-frame clones and is missing some. The table has over 400,000 clones, 90% seen once; the top ten hold 4.3%. The sample comes from a study of Ad26.COV2.S vaccination and SARS-CoV-2 variants. Looking at the study overall: Recipients of Ad26.COV2.S got it intramuscularly, once or twice 56 days apart. The study's findings and limits: CD8+ and CD4+ T cells specific for spike reportedly responded with substantial breadth after vaccination. Spike-specific TCR breadth was greater after Ad26.COV2.S than placebo.

Per the germline V gene, CDR1 is LNHDA and CDR2 is SQIVND (reference sequence). V trimming: 5 bases; J trimming: 1 base; junction bases outside the gene matches: 3. The CDR3 covers 16 residues. Sequenced material: peripheral blood, taken in a trial of Ad26.COV2.S vaccine versus placebo. The rearrangement joins TRBV19 to TRBJ2-2; 11 bases match TRBD2. The clonotype was recovered from a person aged 18-65 years who received the Ad26.COV2.S COVID-19 vaccine or a placebo. Here the CDR3 DNA reads TGTGCCAGTAGTTTCGGGACTAGCGGGAACACCGGGGAGCTGTTTTTT. Translating it yields CASSFGTSGNTGELFF.